This TCR beta chain was obtained from a study of shared clonotypes between healthy human individuals. Template amounts of around 270 ng DNA, tens of thousands of T cell genomes, were employed in unsorted PBMC replicate PCRs. Original processing notes: Filtering was not the same, since immunoSEQ gave junction-only sequences without quality scores. Generated by immunoSEQ multiplex PCR, the TCRdb table keeps only in-frame clones and is missing some. That table is the source of V, J and clone size, and D and trimming were worked out from the DNA. The sample has more than 400,000 clones; approximately 78% are singletons. The V and J ends lost 4 bases and 0 bases, in that order; junction bases with no gene match: 5. This CDR3 contains 17 residues. The germline V gene has CDR1 SGHRS and CDR2 YFSETQ.

Material for sequencing was PBMCs. The TCR originated in a woman in her thirties or forties in good health. Some clones in this sample may be carry-over from other donors' samples. The rearrangement uses TRBV5-1 and TRBJ2-6; 9 nucleotides agree with TRBD1. Here the CDR3 DNA reads TGCGCCAGCAGCCCCGGGACAGGGCGCTCTGGGGCCAACGTCCTGACTTTC. Encoded protein: CASSPGTGRSGANVLTF. The whole variable domain, filled in from reference TRBV5-1 and TRBJ2-6, reads KAGVTQTPRYLIKTRGQQVTLSCSPISGHRSVSWYQQTPGQGLQFLFEYFSETQRNKGNFPGRFSGRQFSNSRSEMNVSTLELGDSALYLCASSPGTGRSGANVLTFGAGSRLTVL.